Listed here are 17 T cell receptor beta chains from one sample, sequenced in a study of blood T cell repertoires in COVID-19. TCRdb's copy holds only in-frame clones and misses some; the assay was immunoSEQ multiplex PCR. The sample holds approximately 260,000 clones, roughly 89% seen once. Source material: peripheral blood. The receptors here all came from a woman between 35 and 50 years old who had recovered from COVID-19.

The rearrangement joins TRBV27 to TRBJ1-1; TRBD1 might be the D (6 bases). The CDR3 has 15 residues. Germline V gives CDR1 MNHEY, CDR2 SMNVEV (reference sequence). Trimming left V 3 bases short and J 0 bases short, with 11 bases between. In nucleotides, the CDR3 is TGTGCCAGCAGTTTCGGACAGCGAATGAACACTGAAGCTTTCTTT. Protein product: CASSFGQRMNTEAFF.

CDR3 sequence (DNA): TGTGCCAGCAGTTACACGCCGACTAGCGGGAGGTTATACGAGCAGTACGTC. Translation: CASSYTPTSGRLYEQYV. V usage is TRBV6-2 or TRBV6-3 and J usage is TRBJ2-7, with TRBD2 matching over 13 bases. The CDR3 consists of 17 residues. Germline V gives CDR1 MNHEY, CDR2 SVGEGT. Unmatched junction bases numbered 8, after V lost 2 bases and J lost 4 bases.

The chain employs TRBV28 and TRBJ1-5; 10 nucleotides match TRBD1. The germline V gene encodes CDR1 MDHEN and CDR2 SYDVKM. J was trimmed by 6 bases and V by 2 bases; bases with no gene match: 4. The CDR3 contains 15 residues. This chain's CDR3 is CASSLGTGAGQPQHF. Written as DNA, the CDR3 is TGTGCCAGCAGTTTAGGGACAGGGGCGGGTCAGCCCCAGCATTTT.

The chain combines TRBV6-5 with TRBJ2-7, with a tentative D call TRBD2 (5 bases). The CDR3 is 14 residues long. Between the trimmed V and J ends, which lost 2 bases and 3 bases, there was a span of 11 bases. Germline V lookup: CDR1 MNHEY, CDR2 SVGAGI. CDR3 bases: TGTGCCAGCAGTTACAATTTCGGGGACTACGAGCAGTACTTC. Protein sequence: CASSYNFGDYEQYF.

The chain employs TRBV28 and TRBJ1-2, with D possibly being TRBD1 (5 bases). CDR1 is MDHEN, CDR2 SYDVKM, per germline. Trimming cost V 1 base and J 7 bases, with 16 bases left between them. CDR3 length equals 15 residues. This chain's CDR3 is CASSLSDSQWRGYTF. For the CDR3, the DNA is TGTGCCAGCAGTTTATCCGACAGTCAATGGCGTGGCTACACCTTC.

This chain connects TRBV5-3 to TRBJ2-4, with a tentative D call TRBD1 (5 bases). TRBV5-3 carries the ORF label, with uncertain function. The CDR3 is made up of 16 amino acids. The V gene lost 4 bases and the J gene lost 7 bases, with 21 bases spanning the gap. This CDR3 is CARSLTPTWGYNIQYF. The CDR3 region has the DNA TGTGCCAGAAGCCTCACACCCACTTGGGGCTATAACATTCAGTACTTC.

The chain links TRBV19 to TRBJ1-3; no reliable D call. Germline lookup yields CDR1 LNHDA and CDR2 SQIVND (reference sequence). Deletions cut 5 bases from V and 1 base from J, with 9 bases between. CDR3 length: 14 residues. CDR3 DNA sequence: TGTGCCAGTAGTGACCCGGGGTCTGGAAACACCATATATTTT. It translates to CASSDPGSGNTIYF.

The table lists this clone with a count of one. V is TRBV11-2 and J is TRBJ1-2; D gene uncertain. Deletions cut 2 bases from V and 2 bases from J, with 12 bases between. Germline assignment: CDR1 SGHAT and CDR2 FQNNGV. The CDR3 totals 15 residues. The CDR3 sequence is CASSLLEQINYGYTF. CDR3 sequence (DNA): TGTGCCAGCAGCTTACTCGAACAGATAAACTATGGCTACACCTTC.

This chain connects TRBV27 to TRBJ2-7, with 10 nucleotides matching TRBD1. Germline CDR1 MNHEY, CDR2 SMNVEV (reference sequence). CDR3 length: 15 residues. The V gene end was trimmed by 5 bases and the J gene end by 7 bases; junction bases not matched to a gene: 11. CDR3 amino acids: CASSPYADRGREQYF. CDR3 coding DNA: TGTGCCAGCAGTCCATACGCGGACAGGGGGAGGGAGCAGTACTTC.

The J gene is TRBJ2-1, the V gene TRBV7-9, with 14 bases that match TRBD2. CDR1 SEHNR and CDR2 FQNEAQ come from the germline V gene (reference sequence). The junction had 4 bases not matched to a gene; V was cut back by 5 bases and J by 4 bases. The CDR3 contains 16 residues. DNA for the CDR3: TGTGCCAGCAGCCCCCGGACTAGCGGGGGGTACAATGAGCAGTTCTTC. Encoded protein: CASSPRTSGGYNEQFF.

This chain uses TRBV6-4 with TRBJ2-1, with TRBD1 identical over 10 bases. The CDR3 extends over 16 amino acids. V was clipped by 6 bases and J by 6 bases; unmatched bases: 11. Germline CDR1 MRHNA, CDR2 SNTAGT. In nucleotides, the CDR3 is TGTGCCAGCAGAAGCAACCCGGGACAGGGGAGCAATGAGCAGTTCTTC. It encodes CASRSNPGQGSNEQFF.

V and J are TRBV24-1 and TRBJ1-3; D possibly corresponds to TRBD1 (5 bases). Trimming shortened V by 3 bases and J by 2 bases, and 10 bases separated the two germline ends. The V gene's germline CDR1 is KGHDR and CDR2 SFDVKD. The CDR3 loop spans 15 amino acids. CDR3 residues: CATSDPTGTGNTIYF. DNA for the CDR3: TGTGCCACCAGTGATCCCACAGGAACTGGAAACACCATATATTTT.

The chain joins TRBV5-1 to TRBJ2-2, with 10 bases matching TRBD1. This CDR3 has 14 amino acids. Germline CDR1 is SGHRS and CDR2 is YFSETQ. The V gene end was trimmed by 7 bases and the J gene end by 7 bases; junction bases not matched to a gene: 7. DNA for the CDR3: TGCGCCAGCCTGACAGGGGGCGCGGGCGGGGAGCTGTTTTTT. This gives the protein CASLTGGAGGELFF. Combining the CDR3 with reference TRBV5-1 and TRBJ2-2 gives the whole variable domain KAGVTQTPRYLIKTRGQQVTLSCSPISGHRSVSWYQQTPGQGLQFLFEYFSETQRNKGNFPGRFSGRQFSNSRSEMNVSTLELGDSALYLCASLTGGAGGELFFGEGSRLTVL.

V gene TRBV9 combines with J gene TRBJ2-1, with 11 bases aligning to TRBD2. From germline, CDR1 is SGDLS and CDR2 YYNGEE. The CDR3 length is 15 residues. The trim removed 1 base at V and 8 bases at J, leaving 5 bases unmatched. CDR3 bases: TGTGCCAGCAGCGTAATAGCGGGGGGGGCCCATGAGCAGTTCTTC. Its protein product is CASSVIAGGAHEQFF.

This clone was counted once. The chain combines TRBV7-2 with TRBJ2-1; 7 nucleotides match TRBD1. CDR1 SGHTA and CDR2 FQGNSA come from the germline V gene. The CDR3 totals 13 residues. V shed 6 bases and J 6 bases; nucleotides not matched to a gene: 5. CDR3 nucleotides: TGTGCCAGCAGAAAGACAGGGTCCAATGAGCAGTTCTTC. Translated, it gives CASRKTGSNEQFF.

The gene calls are TRBV24-1 and TRBJ2-1; the D gene is possibly TRBD2 (5 bases). V lost 3 bases, J lost 0 bases, and 14 bases lay in between. Germline V gene sequence: CDR1 KGHDR, CDR2 SFDVKD. The CDR3 has 17 amino acids. CDR3 protein: CATSDASGLTSYNEQFF. In DNA, the CDR3 is TGTGCCACCAGTGATGCCAGCGGCCTGACCTCCTACAATGAGCAGTTCTTC.

This clone showed up just a few times. The genes are TRBV6-6 and TRBJ2-2; TRBD2 might be the D (6 bases). V lost 8 bases and J lost 5, with 15 bases in between. The CDR3 loop spans 14 amino acids. Germline CDR1 is MNHNY and CDR2 is SVGAGI (reference sequence). The CDR3 DNA is TGTGCCAGCGTTACTAGCAGAGAGACCGGGGAGCTGTTTTTT. This translates into CASVTSRETGELFF.